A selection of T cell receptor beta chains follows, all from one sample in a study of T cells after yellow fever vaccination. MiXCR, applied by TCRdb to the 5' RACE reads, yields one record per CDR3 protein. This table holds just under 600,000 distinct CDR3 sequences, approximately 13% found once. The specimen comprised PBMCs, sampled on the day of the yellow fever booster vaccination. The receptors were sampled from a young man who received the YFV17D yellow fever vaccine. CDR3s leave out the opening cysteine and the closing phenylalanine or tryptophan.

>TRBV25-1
ASSELGLAGSYNEQF
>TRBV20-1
SASKGQGYLSNQPQH
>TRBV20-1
SAWTSGDSYNEQF
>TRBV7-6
ASSLKGGAETQY
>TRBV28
ASSETGHNYEQY
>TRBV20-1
SARGRPSGRADEQF
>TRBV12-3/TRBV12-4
ASKTSGSSYNEQF
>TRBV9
ASSVVAGSRYGYT
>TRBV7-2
ASSHLSDTDTQY
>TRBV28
ASSPYRDQNYEQY
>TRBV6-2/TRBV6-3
ASQPGGGELF
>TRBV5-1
ASSLNPGVPYEQY
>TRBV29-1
SVVSDQPQH
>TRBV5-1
ASSLGFTSEQY
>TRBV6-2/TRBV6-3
ASTTTAYTGELF
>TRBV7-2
ASSSWTSGDNEQF
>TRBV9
ASSPSGNSEQY
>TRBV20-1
SARRSNQPQH
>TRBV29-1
SVWTGATGELF
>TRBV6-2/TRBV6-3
ASRKPGLLPNTDTQY
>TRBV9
ASSAGDTNYGYT
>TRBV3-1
ASSLHGTTYEQY
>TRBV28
ASSSLGYT
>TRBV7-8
ASSLGGGHGKETQY
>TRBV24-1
AIRGDGSEQF
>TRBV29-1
SVDVLKQF
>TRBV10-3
AISPGSGGFETQY
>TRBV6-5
ASSYLRGGSGSNQPQH
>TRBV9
ASSVALGGYEQY
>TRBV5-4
ASSLELAGEYYDSGANVLT
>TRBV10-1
ASPAETYEQY
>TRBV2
ASRRLAGELTDTQY
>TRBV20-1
SARSGQGRLDTQY
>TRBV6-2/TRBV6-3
ASSYNLGLAENNEQF
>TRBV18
ASSHTGTANEKLF
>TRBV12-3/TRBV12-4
ASSHTSGRSTDTQY
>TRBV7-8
ASSLQSVGNIQY
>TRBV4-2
ASSQGPLAGRNPNTN
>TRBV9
ASSVDARVYEQF
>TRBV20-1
SATWTSPLTGELF
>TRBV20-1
SAPQRTADTEAF
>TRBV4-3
ASSQVWRESAYEQY